The 20 T cell receptor beta chains reported below all come from one sample, sequenced in a study of T cells after yellow fever vaccination. MiXCR, run by TCRdb on the 5' RACE reads, gives a single entry per CDR3 protein. Found here are 620,000 or so distinct CDR3 sequences, roughly a sixth of them singletons; the top ten hold 17%. Sequencing used PBMCs, obtained 5 days after the first yellow fever vaccination. The receptors shown here come from a man younger than 30 who received the YFV17D yellow fever vaccine.

This chain joins TRBV3-1 and TRBJ1-6; D is perhaps TRBD1 (5 bases). CDR1 is LGHDT and CDR2 is YNNKEL in the germline V gene (reference sequence). The CDR3 is 15 residues long. Trimming took 5 bases from V and 7 from J, leaving 15 bases between them. In DNA, the CDR3 is TGTGCCAGCAGCACACGGGGGGGTTCGAATTCACCCCTCCACTTT. Translating gives CASSTRGGSNSPLHF.

This clonotype came up many times. This chain links TRBV9 with TRBJ2-7; the match to TRBD1 covers 7 bases. V shed 0 bases, J shed 7 bases, and the junction held 7 bases outside the gene matches. There are 14 residues in the CDR3. From germline, CDR1 is SGDLS and CDR2 YYNGEE. The CDR3 bases are TGTGCCAGCAGCGTAGGCAGGGGGACGGTAGAGCAGTACGTC. Amino acid sequence: CASSVGRGTVEQYV.

The table lists this clonotype with a few counts. The chain recombines TRBV7-2 with TRBJ2-4; D is uncertain. The CDR3 is 13 amino acids. Per the germline V gene, CDR1 is SGHTA and CDR2 is FQGNSA. V gave up 3 bases and J gave up 9 bases, with 12 bases separating them. Written as DNA, the CDR3 is TGTGCCAGCAGCTTTGAGCCGAACTCCATTCAGTACTTC. As protein: CASSFEPNSIQYF.

This clonotype has only a few counts. The V call is TRBV29-1, the J call TRBJ1-4; TRBD1 agrees at 7 bases. CDR3 length: 13 residues. CDR1 and CDR2 from the germline V gene are SQVTM and ANQGSEA. With 2 bases clipped from V and 4 bases from J, the junction kept 1 base outside the gene matches. The CDR3 sequence: CSVEPGGNEKLFF. The CDR3 bases are TGCAGCGTTGAACCAGGGGGTAATGAAAAACTGTTTTTT.

This clonotype was observed a handful of times. This chain connects TRBV27 to TRBJ2-7; D not resolved. Germline CDR1 is MNHEY and CDR2 is SMNVEV (reference sequence). The V and J ends lost 2 bases and 2 bases respectively, with 10 bases between them. The CDR3 has 14 amino acids. The CDR3: CASSLAPWAYEQYV. As DNA, the CDR3 is TGTGCCAGCAGTTTAGCGCCGTGGGCCTACGAGCAGTACGTC.

This clonotype was counted a few times. The chain carries TRBV12-3 or TRBV12-4 and TRBJ1-1; maybe TRBD1 (6 bases). With 6 bases removed from V and 3 bases from J, the gap between germline ends came to 14 bases. The CDR3 length is 14 residues. In nucleotides, the CDR3 is TGTGCCAGCAGACCTAGCGGGGGGCACACTGAAGCTTTCTTT. Residues: CASRPSGGHTEAFF.

The CDR3 is CASCADYLSTDTQYF. The CDR3 bases are TGTGCCAGCTGTGCGGACTATCTTAGCACAGATACGCAGTATTTT. This chain connects TRBV18 to TRBJ2-3; D possibly corresponds to TRBD2 (6 bases). Germline V CDR1 and CDR2: KGHSH, LQKENI. V lost 7 bases and J lost 0, with 14 bases in between. The CDR3 sequence is 15 residues long.

This clonotype turned up a few times. The genes are TRBV6-5 and TRBJ1-2; D gene uncertain. In germline, CDR1 is MNHEY, CDR2 SVGAGI. V was trimmed by 0 bases and J by 3 bases, leaving 11 bases between them. The CDR3 is 15 amino acids. The CDR3 DNA reads TGTGCCAGCAGTTACTCGACCTATGGGGACTATGGCTACACCTTC. Protein: CASSYSTYGDYGYTF.

The rearrangement links TRBV6-5 to TRBJ1-6; D is unresolved. Germline V gene lookup returns CDR1 MNHEY and CDR2 SVGAGI. V was shortened by 3 bases and J by 7 bases, with 4 bases between the two germline ends. This CDR3 has 12 amino acids. The CDR3 loop is CASSYLNSPLHF. CDR3 sequence (DNA): TGTGCCAGCAGTTATCTGAATTCACCCCTCCACTTT.

The V call is TRBV7-3, the J call TRBJ2-3; D is uncertain. Trimming took 5 bases from V and 1 from J, leaving 13 bases between them. This CDR3 region has 15 residues. The V gene's germline CDR1 is SGHTA and CDR2 FQGTGA. CDR3 loop: CASSNVLGRTDTQYF. The CDR3 DNA sequence: TGTGCCAGCAGCAATGTTCTAGGGCGCACAGATACGCAGTATTTT.

This clonotype was detected ten times or more. The V gene is TRBV15, the J gene TRBJ2-5, with D possibly matching TRBD2 (6 bases). Trimming took off 4 bases at V and 8 bases at J, with 17 bases between the two ends. CDR3 size: 14 residues. The germline V gene encodes CDR1 LNHNV and CDR2 YYDKDF (reference sequence). As DNA, the CDR3 is TGTGCCACCAGCACGTACCGGGACGGGGGTACCCAGTACTTC. The encoded protein is CATSTYRDGGTQYF. The complete variable domain, with remaining parts taken from reference TRBV15 and TRBJ2-5, reads DAMVIQNPRYQVTQFGKPVTLSCSQTLNHNVMYWYQQKSSQAPKLLFHYYDKDFNNEADTPDNFQSRRPNTSFCFLDIRSPGLGDTAMYLCATSTYRDGGTQYFGPGTRLLVL.

There are a few counts of this clonotype. This chain uses TRBV28 with TRBJ2-7, with D possibly matching TRBD1 (6 bases). The V gene lost 2 bases and the J gene lost 1 base, with 12 bases spanning the gap. The CDR3 has 15 residues. The germline V gene has CDR1 MDHEN and CDR2 SYDVKM. CDR3 sequence: CASSLGQSESYEQYV. The CDR3 nucleotides read TGTGCCAGCAGTTTAGGACAGTCAGAATCCTACGAGCAGTACGTC.

There are a few counts of this clonotype. DNA for the CDR3: TGTGCTAGTGGTTTGGTACTAGCGGGGGATCAGGACGAGCAGTACTTC. As protein: CASGLVLAGDQDEQYF. The V gene is TRBV12-5, the J gene TRBJ2-7; 11 positions agree with TRBD2. The V gene end was trimmed by 0 bases and the J gene end by 5 bases; junction bases not matched to a gene: 6. The CDR3 contains 16 residues. Germline CDR1 reads LGHNT; CDR2 reads FRNRAP.

The chain uses TRBV5-5 and TRBJ2-2; 9 bases agree with TRBD1. V was pared by 3 bases and J by 4 bases, with 10 bases of the junction left unmatched. The germline CDR1 and CDR2 sequences are SGHKS and YYEKEE (reference sequence). The CDR3 sequence is 17 residues long. CDR3 in DNA: TGTGCCAGCAGCTCGATTACAGGGGGCGGCGGCACCGGGGAGCTGTTTTTT. The encoded protein is CASSSITGGGGTGELFF. The full variable domain, rest sourced from reference TRBV5-5 and TRBJ2-2, is DAGVTQSPTHLIKTRGQQVTLRCSPISGHKSVSWYQQVLGQGPQFIFQYYEKEERGRGNFPDRFSARQFPNYSSELNVNALLLGDSALYLCASSSITGGGGTGELFFGEGSRLTVL.

This clonotype was counted at least ten times. The chain is built from TRBV12-3 or TRBV12-4 and TRBJ2-5; no firm D call. The V end was cut by 4 bases, the J end by 7 bases, with 13 bases between. This CDR3 region has 13 residues. The CDR3 DNA reads as TGTGCCAGCAGTTCTGCCGGGTATGGGACCCAGTACTTC. It encodes CASSSAGYGTQYF.

The chain has TRBV7-3 and TRBJ2-7; a weak D match, TRBD2 (5 bases). Germline V gives CDR1 SGHTA, CDR2 FQGTGA. Deletions cut 5 bases from V and 6 bases from J, with 14 bases between. The CDR3 runs to 13 residues. This chain's CDR3 is CASSPGVASEQYF. The CDR3 DNA reads TGTGCCAGCAGCCCCGGGGTCGCCAGCGAGCAGTACTTC.

There are a few counts of this clonotype. The chain combines TRBV7-2 with TRBJ2-7; TRBD2 aligns across 7 bases. Losses at the gene ends were 5 bases for V and 1 base for J; bases not matched to a gene: 5. CDR3 size: 14 residues. Germline lookup yields CDR1 SGHTA and CDR2 FQGNSA. The CDR3 bases are TGTGCCAGCAGCCAGATAGCGGGTTCCTACGAGCAGTACTTC. The encoded protein is CASSQIAGSYEQYF.

On this clonotype: This may arise from a read error, as a much more abundant clone is one base away. The chain links TRBV10-3 to TRBJ1-4; 7 nucleotides line up with TRBD1. V gave up 6 bases and J gave up 8 bases; unmatched junction bases: 9. Germline CDR1 and CDR2: ENHRY and SYGVKD. The CDR3 is 14 residues long. In DNA, the CDR3 is TGTGCCATCAGCAATCCCCAGACAGGGGAAAAACTGTTTTTT. Protein sequence: CAISNPQTGEKLFF.

This clonotype was picked up many times. The chain couples TRBV5-1 to TRBJ2-3; D ambiguous. V was trimmed by 0 bases and J by 2 bases, leaving 7 bases between them. Looked up from germline, CDR1 is SGHRS and CDR2 is YFSETQ. The CDR3 sequence is 14 residues long. The CDR3 region is CASSLVLDTDTQYF. CDR3 nucleotide sequence: TGCGCCAGCAGCTTGGTACTCGACACAGATACGCAGTATTTT.

The J gene is TRBJ2-7, the V gene TRBV30; D is uncertain. V was shortened by 3 bases and J by 6 bases, with 9 bases between the two germline ends. The CDR3 spans 11 residues. CDR1 GTSNPN and CDR2 SVGIG come from the germline V gene (reference sequence). The CDR3 is CAWRVLGEQYF. CDR3 coding DNA: TGTGCCTGGAGGGTCTTGGGCGAGCAGTACTTC.